This T cell receptor beta chain came from a study of neurological immune-mediated disorders. Study context: The study included approximately 34 multiple sclerosis patients, approximately 30 relapsing-remitting and 3 secondary progressive.

The sorted libraries drew on under 1.3 million T cells that were CD4+ or CD8+. With 10-nucleotide random UMIs included, cDNA was synthesized by 5'RACE. TCRdb called the 5' RACE reads again in MiXCR, with one record for every CDR3 protein. Altogether roughly 52,000 distinct CDR3 sequences are present, 4.5% to 7% being singletons, with the ten largest covering approximately 1.3%. General observations from the study: TCR-beta repertoires seemed private in all groups, with no expanded CDR3 amino acid sequences shared.

The table lists this clonotype with many counts. Its target is unknown. The receptor comes from a woman aged 18-29 years with multiple sclerosis. The sequenced material came from CD4+ T cells from blood.

The chain's CDR3 is CATNLGARTSSGNTIYF. In nucleotides, the CDR3 is TGTGCCACTAATCTGGGGGCCAGGACTTCATCTGGAAACACCATATATTTT. The chain couples TRBV12-3 or TRBV12-4 to TRBJ1-3, with D possibly matching TRBD1 (6 bases). V lost 10 bases and J lost 1, with 23 bases in between. The CDR3 length is 17 residues.